These 16 T cell receptor beta chains were sequenced from one sample in a study of blood T cell repertoires in COVID-19. The protocol was immunoSEQ multiplex PCR, while the TCRdb copy is restricted to in-frame clones and leaves out a portion. Of about 200,000 clones listed, around 81% are singletons. Sequencing input: peripheral blood. These receptor sequences come from a woman in her seventies with acute or convalescent COVID-19.

This rearrangement joins TRBV6-2 or TRBV6-3 to TRBJ2-5; 14 bases agree with TRBD2. The CDR3 spans 19 residues. From germline, CDR1 is MNHEY and CDR2 SVGEGT. V was pared by 0 bases and J by 4 bases, with 10 bases of the junction left unmatched. For the CDR3, the DNA is TGTGCCAGCAGTTACTCGGGACTAGCGGGAGTACCCTATGGAGAGACCCAGTACTTC. This gives the protein CASSYSGLAGVPYGETQYF.

V gene TRBV6-5 combines with J gene TRBJ2-6; D gene uncertain. This CDR3 comprises 15 residues. Germline CDR1 is MNHEY and CDR2 is SVGAGI. V lost 2 bases and J lost 1, with 6 bases in between. The CDR3: CASSYLSSGANVLTF. The CDR3 DNA is TGTGCCAGCAGTTACCTCAGTTCTGGGGCCAACGTCCTGACTTTC.

This sequence joins TRBV18 and TRBJ2-5, with 10 bases that match TRBD1. The CDR3 length is 14 residues. V trimming: 6 bases; J trimming: 8 bases; junction bases outside the gene matches: 9. Germline V lookup: CDR1 KGHSH, CDR2 LQKENI. CDR3 sequence: CASSLSGQGKTQYF. CDR3 coding DNA: TGTGCCAGCTCGCTATCGGGACAGGGGAAAACCCAGTACTTC.

This clone was picked up one time. The genes are TRBV25-1 and TRBJ2-1; TRBD2 might be the D (5 bases). Trimming removed 6 bases from V and 5 bases from J, with 17 bases in between. CDR3 length: 15 amino acids. CDR1 and CDR2 from the germline V gene are MGHDK and SYGVNS. CDR3 nucleotides: TGTGCCAGCAGCCCCCCGTCGGGGATTAACAATGAGCAGTTCTTC. The encoded protein is CASSPPSGINNEQFF.

The chain recombines TRBV3-1 (or the pseudogene TRBV3-2) with TRBJ2-7; TRBD1 matches 9 bases. This CDR3 comprises 19 residues. CDR1 LGHDT and CDR2 YNNKEL come from the germline V gene (reference sequence). V lost 5 bases to trimming and J lost 7 bases; unmatched junction nucleotides: 24. Here the CDR3 reads CASSSRILSQGADLWEQYF. The CDR3 DNA is TGTGCCAGCAGCTCCCGAATTTTATCACAGGGGGCCGATCTCTGGGAGCAGTACTTC.

V is TRBV6-5 and J is TRBJ1-2; 7 bases are shared with TRBD1. The CDR3 contains 13 residues. Germline V lookup: CDR1 MNHEY, CDR2 SVGAGI. Trimming removed 6 bases from V and 3 bases from J; junction bases left unmatched: 4. In nucleotides, the CDR3 is TGTGCCAGCAGACGCGACAGGGACTATGGCTACACCTTC. Protein sequence: CASRRDRDYGYTF.

V and J are TRBV27 and TRBJ2-7; 9 bases fit TRBD1. From germline, CDR1 is MNHEY and CDR2 SMNVEV (reference sequence). The V and J ends lost 7 bases and 5 bases, in that order; junction bases with no gene match: 21. The CDR3 runs to 18 residues. CDR3 DNA: TGTGCCAGCACAAATGGAGCTTCACAGGGGGCGATTTTCAACGAGCAGTACTTC. It codes for CASTNGASQGAIFNEQYF.

This clone was recorded a few times. The J gene is TRBJ2-5, the V gene TRBV2; 9 bases are a match to TRBD1. CDR3 length: 14 residues. CDR1 is SNHLY, CDR2 FYNNEI, per germline. V lost 6 bases, J lost 5 bases, and 7 bases stayed unmatched. CDR3 coding DNA: TGTGCCAGCAGCCGGGGACAGGGTGAGGAGACCCAGTACTTC. It specifies CASSRGQGEETQYF.

The chain carries TRBV4-1 and TRBJ2-7; possibly TRBD1 for D (5 bases). CDR3 size: 16 residues. Germline assignment: CDR1 MGHRA and CDR2 YSYEKL. V lost 1 base and J 0 bases, leaving 13 bases between the germline ends. The CDR3 coding sequence is TGCGCCAGCAGCCAAGCGGACATCTTCTTCTCCTACGAGCAGTACTTC. Translated, it gives CASSQADIFFSYEQYF.

The chain carries TRBV5-1 and TRBJ2-7; 8 bases align to TRBD1. The J segment lost 3 bases and the V segment lost 0 bases, leaving 8 bases of the junction unmatched. The CDR3 spans 16 residues. Germline assignment: CDR1 SGHRS and CDR2 YFSETQ. The CDR3 region is CASSLVGVTGVYEQYF. The CDR3 bases are TGCGCCAGCAGCTTGGTGGGGGTGACAGGGGTCTACGAGCAGTACTTC. Together with reference TRBV5-1 and TRBJ2-7, the CDR3 gives the full variable domain: KAGVTQTPRYLIKTRGQQVTLSCSPISGHRSVSWYQQTPGQGLQFLFEYFSETQRNKGNFPGRFSGRQFSNSRSEMNVSTLELGDSALYLCASSLVGVTGVYEQYFGPGTRLTVT.

This clone appeared a single time. The gene calls are TRBV4-1 and TRBJ2-3; the match to TRBD1 covers 8 bases. J gave up 2 bases and V 4 bases, and 14 bases lay outside the gene matches. Germline V gene sequence: CDR1 MGHRA, CDR2 YSYEKL. This CDR3 contains 18 residues. CDR3 sequence: CASSRRLTGGENTDTQYF. The CDR3 DNA reads as TGCGCCAGCAGCCGCAGGCTAACAGGGGGAGAGAACACAGATACGCAGTATTTT.

This clone was seen a handful of times. This chain links TRBV2 with TRBJ1-2; D not resolved. The germline V and J ends were trimmed by 7 bases and 7 bases, with 16 bases remaining between them. Germline CDR1 SNHLY, CDR2 FYNNEI. CDR3 length equals 13 residues. The CDR3 DNA reads as TGTGCCAGCACCGCGAACGCACTAGGTGGCTACACCTTC. Residues: CASTANALGGYTF.

This clone was detected a few times. This chain connects TRBV27 to TRBJ1-6, with 8 nucleotides matching TRBD1. V was pared by 4 bases and J by 8 bases, with 4 bases of the junction left unmatched. Germline-derived CDR1 and CDR2 are MNHEY and SMNVEV (reference sequence). CDR3 length equals 14 residues. CDR3 DNA sequence: TGTGCCAGCAGTTCCTACAGGGGGTATTCACCCCTCCACTTT. Its protein product is CASSSYRGYSPLHF.

In its sample, this clone was seen a few times. Written as DNA, the CDR3 is TGTGCCAGCAGGTCGACAGGGGACAATGAGCAGTTCTTC. This gives the protein CASRSTGDNEQFF. The chain combines TRBV7-3 with TRBJ2-1; 8 nucleotides agree with TRBD1. Germline CDR1 and CDR2: SGHTA and FQGTGA. Unmatched junction bases numbered 3, after V lost 6 bases and J lost 5 bases. This CDR3 spans 13 amino acids.

The gene calls are TRBV9 and TRBJ2-3, with D uncertain. This CDR3 comprises 14 residues. Trimming shortened V by 1 base and J by 1 base, and 7 bases separated the two germline ends. The germline CDR1 and CDR2 sequences are SGDLS and YYNGEE. The CDR3 spells CASSVTPGTDTQYF. CDR3 DNA: TGTGCCAGCAGCGTAACCCCAGGCACAGATACGCAGTATTTT.

V is TRBV27 and J is TRBJ2-2, with 10 bases aligning to TRBD1. J was trimmed by 2 bases and V by 6 bases; bases with no gene match: 6. Germline V lookup: CDR1 MNHEY, CDR2 SMNVEV (reference sequence). The CDR3 has 16 residues. CDR3 in amino acids: CASRRQGAGNTGELFF. CDR3 sequence (DNA): TGTGCCAGCAGGAGACAGGGGGCAGGTAACACCGGGGAGCTGTTTTTT.